These T cell receptor beta chains were read from a single sample in a study of T-cell reconstitution after alpha-beta-depleted transplantation in children. TCRdb re-derived calls from the PCR reads in MiXCR, one entry per CDR3 protein. This table holds about 200,000 distinct CDR3 sequences, roughly 15% found once. This specimen consisted of PBMCs from the stem cell graft donor, obtained from the stem cell graft. The receptors stem from a human donor who donated a stem cell graft to a child with acute lymphoblastic leukemia. CDR3s include the opening cysteine and the closing phenylalanine or tryptophan. Each record gives: D gene, J gene, V gene, clone size, CDR3 DNA, CDR3 protein. D genes are given only for firm matches. Not all rows give a size; the values are once, few, many and, for expanded clones, a class.

D: TRBD1; J: TRBJ2-7; V: TRBV12-3/TRBV12-4; size: many; DNA: TGTGCCAGCAGTCAGGGGGTAGCCTACGAGCAGTACTTC; CDR3: CASSQGVAYEQYF
D: -; J: TRBJ2-1; V: TRBV7-2; size: -; DNA: TGTGCCAGCCGCGCGGGACACCTTCCTGGGTGGCAGTTCTTC; CDR3: CASRAGHLPGWQFF
D: TRBD2; J: TRBJ2-1; V: TRBV9; size: many; DNA: TGTGCCAGCAGCGTAGGACTAGCGGGAGTTGACAATGAGCAGTTCTTC; CDR3: CASSVGLAGVDNEQFF
D: TRBD2; J: TRBJ2-1; V: TRBV20-1; size: many; DNA: TGCAGTGCTAGCGGGAGGGCCAGCAATGAGCAGTTCTTC; CDR3: CSASGRASNEQFF
D: TRBD2; J: TRBJ2-1; V: TRBV11-2; size: many; DNA: TGTGCCAGCAGCGATCCGGGACTAGCGGACAATGAGCAGTTCTTC; CDR3: CASSDPGLADNEQFF
D: TRBD1; J: TRBJ2-3; V: TRBV5-1; size: -; DNA: TGCGCCAGCAGCTTGGCCCTGACAGGGGGTGATACGCAGTATTTT; CDR3: CASSLALTGGDTQYF
D: TRBD1; J: TRBJ2-7; V: TRBV11-3; size: many; DNA: TGTGCCAGCAGCTTAGTCGGACAGGGCAGCAACGAGCAGTACTTC; CDR3: CASSLVGQGSNEQYF
D: -; J: TRBJ1-1; V: TRBV6-1; size: many; DNA: TGTGCCAGCAGTGAATATGCGGGGAGGGGCACTGAAGCTTTCTTT; CDR3: CASSEYAGRGTEAFF
D: TRBD2; J: TRBJ2-7; V: TRBV10-2; size: -; DNA: TGCGCCAGCAGATCCGGGGAGGGGCAGTACTTC; CDR3: CASRSGEGQYF
D: -; J: TRBJ2-2; V: TRBV5-1; size: many; DNA: TGCGCCAGCAGCCCCCGCGGGCAGCTTGCGAACGGGGAGCTGTTTTTT; CDR3: CASSPRGQLANGELFF
D: TRBD2; J: TRBJ2-2; V: TRBV20-1; size: many; DNA: TGCAGTGCTAGTCCGGGACTAGCGGGAGCGGGCGGGGAGCTGTTTTTT; CDR3: CSASPGLAGAGGELFF
D: TRBD1; J: TRBJ2-5; V: TRBV6-1; size: many; DNA: TGTGCCAGCAGCGGACAGGGGCGCTTCTTAGAGACCCAGTACTTC; CDR3: CASSGQGRFLETQYF
D: TRBD1; J: TRBJ2-7; V: TRBV2; size: -; DNA: TGTGCCAGCAGGCACCTACGGACAGGGTCCTCCTACCAGCAGTACTTC; CDR3: CASRHLRTGSSYQQYF
D: TRBD2; J: TRBJ2-5; V: TRBV20-1; size: many; DNA: TGCAGTGCTAGAGGCTACCTGACTAGCGGAGAACGGGGGGAGACCCAGTACTTC; CDR3: CSARGYLTSGERGETQYF
D: -; J: TRBJ1-2; V: TRBV5-6; size: many; DNA: TGTGCCAGCAGGCCGGCCAGGGGCGGCTATGGCTACACCTTC; CDR3: CASRPARGGYGYTF
D: TRBD1; J: TRBJ2-1; V: TRBV19; size: -; DNA: TGTGCCAGTAACGCAGGGGGATGGAATGAGCAGTTCTTC; CDR3: CASNAGGWNEQFF
D: TRBD2; J: TRBJ2-7; V: TRBV2; size: few; DNA: TGTGCCAGCAGAGATTACAGCGGGGCAACCTACGAGCAGTACTTC; CDR3: CASRDYSGATYEQYF
D: TRBD2; J: TRBJ2-5; V: TRBV20-1; size: many; DNA: TGCAGTGCTCAGACTAGCGGGAGGGAGACCCAGTACTTC; CDR3: CSAQTSGRETQYF
D: TRBD2; J: TRBJ2-2; V: TRBV27; size: many; DNA: TGTGCCAGCAGTTCACTAGCGGGAGTTACCGGGGAGCTGTTTTTT; CDR3: CASSSLAGVTGELFF
D: -; J: TRBJ2-7; V: TRBV28; size: many; DNA: TGTGCCAGCCTAAAAGGGCCTTCTGGGGAGCAGTACTTC; CDR3: CASLKGPSGEQYF
D: -; J: TRBJ2-5; V: TRBV20-1; size: -; DNA: TGCAGTGCTAACACGGGTCGAGAGACCCAGTACTTC; CDR3: CSANTGRETQYF
D: TRBD1; J: TRBJ2-5; V: TRBV28; size: many; DNA: TGTGCCAGCAGCTGGACAGGGGGCTCAGAGACCCAGTACTTC; CDR3: CASSWTGGSETQYF
D: TRBD2; J: TRBJ2-1; V: TRBV24-1; size: many; DNA: TGTGCCACCAGTGACTCCCCCCCGGGAGGACCTTACAATGAGCAGTTCTTC; CDR3: CATSDSPPGGPYNEQFF
D: TRBD1; J: TRBJ2-6; V: TRBV11-2; size: -; DNA: TGTGCCAGCAGCCACACTCATGAAACAGGGGGAGGCTCTGGGGCCAACGTCCTGACTTTC; CDR3: CASSHTHETGGGSGANVLTF
D: -; J: TRBJ2-7; V: TRBV5-6; size: many; DNA: TGTGCCAGCAGCTTACCCGGGAAGGAGCAGTACTTC; CDR3: CASSLPGKEQYF
D: -; J: TRBJ1-1; V: TRBV7-6; size: many; DNA: TGTGCCAGCAGCTTAGCGAGTCAGGGAGGCACTGAAGCTTTCTTT; CDR3: CASSLASQGGTEAFF
D: -; J: TRBJ1-2; V: TRBV5-1; size: -; DNA: TGCGCCAGCAGCTTTGGCAGGGATGGTGGCTACACCTTC; CDR3: CASSFGRDGGYTF
D: -; J: TRBJ2-7; V: TRBV20-1; size: many; DNA: TGCAGTGCCAACAGGGTAGGGGACGAGCAGTACTTC; CDR3: CSANRVGDEQYF
D: TRBD1; J: TRBJ1-1; V: TRBV7-8; size: few; DNA: TGTGCCAGCAGCTGGGACAGGTTGAAGACTGAAGCTTTTTTT; CDR3: CASSWDRLKTEAFF
D: -; J: TRBJ2-1; V: TRBV15; size: many; DNA: TGTGCCACCAGCACGGCCGGCAATGAGCAGTTCTTC; CDR3: CATSTAGNEQFF
D: -; J: TRBJ2-7; V: TRBV5-1; size: many; DNA: TGCGCCAGCAGCCTAGGGGACACGGGGAGGGAGCAGTACTTC; CDR3: CASSLGDTGREQYF
D: TRBD2; J: TRBJ2-7; V: TRBV12-3/TRBV12-4; size: many; DNA: TGTGCCAGCAGTTTAGTTAGAGGGACTAGCGGGAGAGCCGAGCAGTACTTC; CDR3: CASSLVRGTSGRAEQYF
D: -; J: TRBJ2-7; V: TRBV10-2; size: many; DNA: TGCGCCAGCAGTGACAGGGGACACGAGCAGTACTTC; CDR3: CASSDRGHEQYF
D: TRBD2; J: TRBJ2-5; V: TRBV20-1; size: many; DNA: TGCAGTGCTAGAGAGACTAGCGACCAAGAGACCCAGTACTTC; CDR3: CSARETSDQETQYF
D: TRBD2; J: TRBJ2-1; V: TRBV29-1; size: many; DNA: TGCAGTGGGTTTACGGGAGGTAGCTACAATGAGCAGTTCTTC; CDR3: CSGFTGGSYNEQFF
D: -; J: TRBJ2-6; V: TRBV5-5; size: few; DNA: TGTGCCAGCAGCCGGAAAGGGACGGCTGGGGCCAACGGCCTGACTTTC; CDR3: CASSRKGTAGANGLTF
D: TRBD2; J: TRBJ2-1; V: TRBV12-3/TRBV12-4; size: many; DNA: TGTGCCAGCGTGTTAGCGGGAGGGTGGAATGAGCAGTTCTTC; CDR3: CASVLAGGWNEQFF
D: TRBD1; J: TRBJ2-7; V: TRBV18; size: many; DNA: TGTGCCAGCTCACTAAACGGACAGGGGGCGGACGAGCAGTACTTC; CDR3: CASSLNGQGADEQYF
D: TRBD1; J: TRBJ1-5; V: TRBV20-1; size: many; DNA: TGCAGTGCTGGCCGGGACAGAGCCAATCAGCCCCAGCATTTT; CDR3: CSAGRDRANQPQHF
D: -; J: TRBJ2-3; V: TRBV6-5; size: -; DNA: TGTGCCAGCAGTTACTTTTCCCGGGAACCTAGCACAGATACGCAGTATTTT; CDR3: CASSYFSREPSTDTQYF
D: -; J: TRBJ2-2; V: TRBV5-1; size: many; DNA: TGCGCCAGCAGCTTGGGCCACAGAGACCCAAACACCGGGGAGCTGTTTTTT; CDR3: CASSLGHRDPNTGELFF
D: -; J: TRBJ2-1; V: TRBV10-3; size: -; DNA: TGTGCCATGAGCCCGGGGGAGCTCTGGAGCTCCTACAATGAGCAGTTCTTC; CDR3: CAMSPGELWSSYNEQFF
D: TRBD2; J: TRBJ2-1; V: TRBV20-1; size: many; DNA: TGCAGTGCTAGAGAACCAGCGGGAGGGCCAAGGGGTGAGCAGTTCTTC; CDR3: CSAREPAGGPRGEQFF
D: -; J: TRBJ2-7; V: TRBV15; size: many; DNA: TGTGCCACCAGCAGAGAAGGGAAGGGCCGCTACGAGCAGTACTTC; CDR3: CATSREGKGRYEQYF
D: TRBD1; J: TRBJ2-7; V: TRBV5-1; size: many; DNA: TGCGCCAGCCGTGACAGGGACGAGCAGTACTTC; CDR3: CASRDRDEQYF
D: -; J: TRBJ2-1; V: TRBV12-3/TRBV12-4; size: -; DNA: TGTGCCAGCAGTACGGGAACAAGTCCTTACAATGAGCAGTTCTTC; CDR3: CASSTGTSPYNEQFF
D: -; J: TRBJ1-5; V: TRBV29-1; size: many; DNA: TGCAGCGTTGGGGGGGGTGGCAATCAGCCCCAGCATTTT; CDR3: CSVGGGGNQPQHF
D: -; J: TRBJ1-2; V: TRBV11-3; size: -; DNA: TGTGCCAGCAGCCCTGGGGGCTTGGACTATGGCTACACCTTC; CDR3: CASSPGGLDYGYTF
D: TRBD1; J: TRBJ2-2; V: TRBV6-1; size: once; DNA: TGTGCCAGCAGTCCCGGGACAGGGAACACCGGGGAGCTGTTTTTT; CDR3: CASSPGTGNTGELFF
D: -; J: TRBJ2-7; V: TRBV28; size: many; DNA: TGTGCCAGCAGTTTAACAGGGAGGGGGAACGAGCAGTACTTC; CDR3: CASSLTGRGNEQYF
D: -; J: TRBJ2-1; V: TRBV5-1; size: few; DNA: TGCGCCAGCAGCCTTACTAGTAGGTCGGCGAATGAGCAGTTCTTC; CDR3: CASSLTSRSANEQFF
D: TRBD1; J: TRBJ1-1; V: TRBV5-1; size: -; DNA: TGCGCCAGCAGCCCCAGGGGGTACACTGAAGCTTTCTTT; CDR3: CASSPRGYTEAFF
D: -; J: TRBJ1-5; V: TRBV6-5; size: many; DNA: TGTGCCAGCAGTTACTCGAGGACAAACAGTCAGCCCCAGCATTTT; CDR3: CASSYSRTNSQPQHF
D: -; J: TRBJ2-7; V: TRBV18; size: -; DNA: TGTGCCAGCTCACGATTGGTGGGACCTCAGAACTCCTACGAGCAGTACTTC; CDR3: CASSRLVGPQNSYEQYF
D: TRBD1; J: TRBJ1-1; V: TRBV5-1; size: many; DNA: TGCGCCAGCAGCTTGGGCCAGGGGGCGGCTGGGAACACTGAAGCTTTCTTT; CDR3: CASSLGQGAAGNTEAFF
D: TRBD2; J: TRBJ2-5; V: TRBV28; size: many; DNA: TGTGCCAGCAGTTCTCCTAGCGGCCTACAAGAGACCCAGTACTTC; CDR3: CASSSPSGLQETQYF
D: TRBD1; J: TRBJ2-1; V: TRBV24-1; size: few; DNA: TGTGCCACCAGAAACGGGACAGGACCCTACAATGAGCAGTTCTTC; CDR3: CATRNGTGPYNEQFF
D: TRBD2; J: TRBJ2-4; V: TRBV12-3/TRBV12-4; size: many; DNA: TGTGCCAGCAGTCGATGGACTAGCGGGAGCTCGAACATTCAGTACTTC; CDR3: CASSRWTSGSSNIQYF